These 30 T cell receptor beta chains were sequenced from one sample in a study of human T cells and chemical hapten exposure. TCRdb ran MiXCR on the RACE reads and lists one entry per CDR3 protein. The repertoire consists of around 260,000 distinct CDR3 sequences, with roughly 8.9% occurring once and the leading ten covering 2% to 2.5%. As for time point: pre-sensitization, week 0. Treatment reported: therapeutic diphenylcyclopropenone sensitization with weekly scalp DPC. Sequencing used whole blood, obtained in connection with sensitization to the hapten diphenylcyclopropenone (DPC). The source of these receptors is a woman aged 40 to 50 with alopecia areata. Some clones in this sample may be carry-over from other donors' samples.

The CDR3 is CATSDDPYEQYF. The CDR3 DNA follows: TGTGCCACCAGTGACGATCCCTACGAGCAGTACTTC. The V and J genes are TRBV24-1 and TRBJ2-7; D uncertain. From germline, CDR1 is KGHDR and CDR2 SFDVKD. Trimming pared 4 bases from V and 2 bases from J, leaving 5 bases between. The CDR3 totals 12 residues.

This clonotype was detected a few times. The J gene is TRBJ1-2, the V gene TRBV7-2; perhaps TRBD1 as D (5 bases). The CDR3 length is 17 residues. The V and J ends lost 0 bases and 6 bases respectively, with 20 bases between them. Germline assignment: CDR1 SGHTA and CDR2 FQGNSA. The CDR3 reads CASSLAARSMGENGYTF. The CDR3 region has the DNA TGTGCCAGCAGCTTAGCAGCTCGGAGTATGGGGGAGAATGGCTACACCTTC. The entire variable domain, with the rest obtained from reference TRBV7-2 and TRBJ1-2, is as follows: GAGVSQSPSNKVTEKGKDVELRCDPISGHTALYWYRQSLGQGLEFLIYFQGNSAPDKSGLPSDRFSAERTGGSVSTLTIQRTQQEDSAVYLCASSLAARSMGENGYTFGSGTRLTVV.

This chain uses TRBV5-1 with TRBJ2-3, with 14 bases identical to TRBD2. V dropped 4 bases and J dropped 6; count of bases not matched to a gene: 7. CDR1 SGHRS and CDR2 YFSETQ come from the germline V gene. This CDR3 is 16 amino acids long. The CDR3 DNA is TGCGCCAGCAGCGAAGGGACTAGCGGGAGATCGGATACGCAGTATTTT. It codes for CASSEGTSGRSDTQYF.

V is TRBV27 and J is TRBJ2-7; the D is unclear. Germline-derived CDR1 and CDR2 are MNHEY and SMNVEV (reference sequence). Trimming shortened V by 3 bases and J by 4 bases, and 10 bases separated the two germline ends. The CDR3 has 13 amino acids. This CDR3 is CASSFRMFYEQYF. The CDR3 bases are TGTGCCAGCAGTTTCAGGATGTTTTACGAGCAGTACTTC.

The gene calls are TRBV6-2 or TRBV6-3 and TRBJ1-5; 10 bases match TRBD1. The CDR3 sequence is 17 residues long. Germline CDR1 and CDR2: MNHEY and SVGEGT. The J segment lost 6 bases and the V segment lost 6 bases, leaving 14 bases of the junction unmatched. This chain's CDR3 is CASSYRMGQGTFQPQHF. The CDR3 DNA is TGTGCCAGCAGCTACCGAATGGGACAGGGGACGTTTCAGCCCCAGCATTTT.

The chain joins TRBV25-1 to TRBJ2-2, with 10 nucleotides matching TRBD1. The CDR3 is 15 amino acids. Losses at the gene ends were 3 bases for V and 6 bases for J; bases not matched to a gene: 4. CDR1 MGHDK and CDR2 SYGVNS come from the germline V gene. CDR3 coding DNA: TGTGCCAGCAGTGATGGGGGGACAGGGGCCGGGGAGCTGTTTTTT. Protein: CASSDGGTGAGELFF.

This clonotype was counted a few times. The chain couples TRBV9 to TRBJ2-2; D ambiguous. Trimming cost V 0 bases and J 1 base, with 4 bases left between them. The CDR3 is 14 amino acids. Germline V gene lookup returns CDR1 SGDLS and CDR2 YYNGEE. The CDR3 here is CASSVAGNTGELFF. The CDR3 bases are TGTGCCAGCAGCGTAGCCGGGAACACCGGGGAGCTGTTTTTT.

In regard to this clonotype: Being one base from a much bigger clone, this may be a read error. This rearrangement joins TRBV4-3 to TRBJ1-1; 9 nucleotides align to TRBD1. This CDR3 comprises 16 residues. Germline assignment: CDR1 LGHNA and CDR2 YSLEER. The CDR3 nucleotides read TGCGCCAGCAGCCAACACACAGGGGGCACGAACTCTGAAGCTTTCTTT. This encodes CASSQHTGGTNSEAFF.

In its sample, this clonotype was seen many times. The CDR3 nucleotides read TGTGCCAGCAGCTCACAAGAGACCCAGTACTTC. It specifies CASSSQETQYF. The V call is TRBV7-2, the J call TRBJ2-5; unclear D gene. Trimming pared 4 bases from V and 2 bases from J, leaving 2 bases between. Germline CDR1 reads SGHTA; CDR2 reads FQGNSA. This CDR3 is 11 amino acids long.

This clonotype has more than one count but fewer than ten. This chain joins TRBV2 and TRBJ2-7, with a tentative D call TRBD2 (5 bases). V dropped 4 bases and J dropped 3 bases, with 7 bases sitting between them. The germline CDR1 and CDR2 sequences are SNHLY and FYNNEI. This CDR3 has 12 residues. Here the CDR3 DNA reads TGTGCCAGCAGTGCCGGGAACTACGAGCAGTACTTC. It encodes CASSAGNYEQYF.

This sequence joins TRBV27 and TRBJ2-5; possibly TRBD2 for D (6 bases). V was trimmed by 4 bases and J by 2 bases, leaving 20 bases between them. The germline CDR1 and CDR2 sequences are MNHEY and SMNVEV (reference sequence). This CDR3 region has 17 residues. CDR3 DNA: TGTGCCAGCAGTTCAGCCCGGGACTGGCGCCCGCAAGAGACCCAGTACTTC. Its protein is CASSSARDWRPQETQYF.

The table lists this clonotype with many counts. The rearrangement links TRBV28 to TRBJ2-7, with 8 bases fitting TRBD1. CDR1 and CDR2 (germline): MDHEN, SYDVKM. This CDR3 region has 13 residues. After removal of 6 bases from V and 1 base from J, the junction contained 2 bases not matched to a gene. CDR3 residues: CASRRTGSYEQYF. In DNA, the CDR3 is TGTGCCAGCAGAAGGACAGGGTCCTACGAGCAGTACTTC.

A few counts support this clonotype. The genes are TRBV27 and TRBJ2-7; 7 nucleotides match TRBD1. V shed 0 bases and J 2 bases; nucleotides not matched to a gene: 4. CDR3 length equals 15 residues. Germline V gene sequence: CDR1 MNHEY, CDR2 SMNVEV (reference sequence). In DNA form, the CDR3 reads TGTGCCAGCAGTTTATCGCCAGGGGGTACCTACGAGCAGTACTTC. Amino acids: CASSLSPGGTYEQYF.

CDR3 bases: TGTGCCAGCAGTTACCCGGAAAAGACTAGCGGGAGAACAGATACGCAGTATTTT. Protein: CASSYPEKTSGRTDTQYF. The rearrangement uses TRBV6-2 or TRBV6-3 and TRBJ2-3; 12 bases are a match to TRBD2. CDR3 length equals 18 residues. From germline, CDR1 is MNHEY and CDR2 SVGEGT. The V and J ends lost 2 bases and 3 bases, in that order; junction bases with no gene match: 9.

This clonotype occurred many times. The chain carries TRBV7-2 and TRBJ2-1, with D possibly matching TRBD1 (6 bases). V lost 5 bases and J lost 0, with 14 bases in between. Germline V gives CDR1 SGHTA, CDR2 FQGNSA. The CDR3 is 16 residues long. CDR3 loop: CASSLSGTSSYNEQFF. As DNA, the CDR3 is TGTGCCAGCAGCCTCTCCGGGACAAGCTCCTACAATGAGCAGTTCTTC.

This clonotype turned up a few times. The chain is built from TRBV3-1 and TRBJ1-3, with D unresolved. The CDR3 spans 17 residues. Germline values: CDR1 LGHDT, CDR2 YNNKEL (reference sequence). With 0 bases removed from V and 0 bases from J, the gap between germline ends came to 12 bases. This CDR3 reads CASSQDRWPASGNTIYF. CDR3 DNA: TGTGCCAGCAGCCAAGATAGATGGCCAGCCTCTGGAAACACCATATATTTT. Complete variable domain (other parts from reference TRBV3-1 and TRBJ1-3): DTAVSQTPKYLVTQMGNDKSIKCEQNLGHDTMYWYKQDSKKFLKIMFSYNNKELIINETVPNRFSPKSPDKAHLNLHINSLELGDSAVYFCASSQDRWPASGNTIYFGEGSWLTVV.

This clonotype was observed a handful of times. The rearrangement joins TRBV3-1 to TRBJ1-2; TRBD1 is a possible D gene (5 bases). V shed 0 bases and J shed 8 bases, with 10 bases lying between them. This CDR3 has 13 residues. Germline V lookup: CDR1 LGHDT, CDR2 YNNKEL (reference sequence). CDR3 in amino acids: CASSQDPGGGYTF. The DNA for the CDR3 is TGTGCCAGCAGCCAAGATCCGGGGGGAGGCTACACCTTC.

This clonotype was seen only a few times. The V gene is TRBV4-2, the J gene TRBJ2-6; D gene uncertain. This CDR3 comprises 17 residues. Germline loops: CDR1 LGHNA, CDR2 YNFKEQ. V shed 0 bases and J shed 0 bases, with 9 bases lying between them. CDR3 protein: CASSQDRVSSGANVLTF. CDR3 sequence (DNA): TGTGCCAGCAGCCAAGATCGGGTCAGCTCTGGGGCCAACGTCCTGACTTTC.

The rearrangement links TRBV7-2 to TRBJ1-1; D uncertain. CDR3 length: 14 amino acids. Trimming removed 3 bases from V and 7 bases from J, with 15 bases in between. Looked up from germline, CDR1 is SGHTA and CDR2 is FQGNSA. The CDR3 DNA follows: TGTGCCAGCAGCTTGGGTTCTCGGCCAAATGAAGCTTTCTTT. Translated: CASSLGSRPNEAFF.

The table lists this clonotype with many counts. The chain employs TRBV29-1 and TRBJ1-4; D not resolved. CDR1 SQVTM and CDR2 ANQGSEA come from the germline V gene. The length of the CDR3 is 10 residues. With 6 bases removed from V and 5 bases from J, the gap between germline ends came to 4 bases. CDR3 DNA: TGCAGCGTCCTGAATGAAAAACTGTTTTTT. It is translated as CSVLNEKLFF.

J is TRBJ2-7 and V is TRBV20-1; 13 bases match TRBD2. Germline-derived CDR1 and CDR2 are DFQATT and SNEGSKA (reference sequence). There are 18 residues in the CDR3. The V gene end was trimmed by 1 base and the J gene end by 5 bases; junction bases not matched to a gene: 14. The CDR3 protein is CSARVGTSGIMGIHEQYF. The CDR3 nucleotides are TGCAGTGCTAGAGTAGGGACTAGCGGGATAATGGGAATCCACGAGCAGTACTTC.

This clonotype was counted many times. The chain joins TRBV20-1 to TRBJ2-3; D may be TRBD1 (5 bases). Trimming took off 1 base at V and 8 bases at J, with 13 bases between the two ends. The CDR3 sequence is 13 residues long. Germline loops: CDR1 DFQATT, CDR2 SNEGSKA (reference sequence). CDR3 sequence: CSARVGRFGTQYF. The CDR3 nucleotides read TGCAGTGCTAGAGTGGGGCGCTTTGGTACGCAGTATTTT.

This clonotype was recorded a few times. The chain is built from TRBV5-1 and TRBJ2-7; no definite D call. Germline assignment: CDR1 SGHRS and CDR2 YFSETQ. The V end lost 3 bases, the J end lost 0 bases, and 10 bases lay between the germline ends. The CDR3 is 14 amino acids. The CDR3 sequence: CASSWQEFSYEQYF. As DNA, the CDR3 is TGCGCCAGCAGCTGGCAGGAATTCTCCTACGAGCAGTACTTC.

This clonotype has at least ten counts. The rearrangement links TRBV7-9 to TRBJ1-2; no reliable D call. V lost 8 bases to trimming and J lost 6 bases, with 10 bases between them. The CDR3 extends over 11 amino acids. CDR1 and CDR2 (germline): SEHNR, FQNEAQ (reference sequence). This CDR3 reads CASGQVNGYTF. In nucleotides, the CDR3 is TGTGCCAGCGGTCAGGTTAATGGCTACACCTTC. The variable domain in full, completed from reference TRBV7-9 and TRBJ1-2, reads DTGVSQNPRHKITKRGQNVTFRCDPISEHNRLYWYRQTLGQGPEFLTYFQNEAQLEKSRLLSDRFSAERPKGSFSTLEIQRTEQGDSAMYLCASGQVNGYTFGSGTRLTVV.

In this sample, this clonotype turned up a few times. The chain couples TRBV12-3 or TRBV12-4 to TRBJ2-2, with a possible D match to TRBD2 (6 bases). This CDR3 spans 13 amino acids. V lost 3 bases and J lost 4, with 6 bases in between. The CDR3 protein is CASSFGSTGELFF. CDR3 DNA: TGTGCCAGCAGTTTCGGGAGCACCGGGGAGCTGTTTTTT.

The chain couples TRBV2 to TRBJ1-5; the D gene is possibly TRBD1 (6 bases). Germline values: CDR1 SNHLY, CDR2 FYNNEI. Trimming took 4 bases from V and 0 from J, leaving 19 bases between them. CDR3 length: 18 residues. This CDR3 is CASSGATGKILSNQPQHF. Here the CDR3 DNA reads TGTGCCAGCAGTGGCGCAACAGGGAAAATCCTTAGCAATCAGCCCCAGCATTTT.

This clonotype has a count of ten or more. The V call is TRBV15, the J call TRBJ2-2; 9 nucleotides line up with TRBD2. In germline, CDR1 is LNHNV, CDR2 YYDKDF (reference sequence). V lost 5 bases, J lost 1 base, and 5 bases stayed unmatched. CDR3 length equals 16 residues. The CDR3 nucleotides read TGTGCCACCAGCTTCCAGACTAGCGGGAACACCGGGGAGCTGTTTTTT. Amino acids: CATSFQTSGNTGELFF. The whole variable domain, filled in from reference TRBV15 and TRBJ2-2, reads DAMVIQNPRYQVTQFGKPVTLSCSQTLNHNVMYWYQQKSSQAPKLLFHYYDKDFNNEADTPDNFQSRRPNTSFCFLDIRSPGLGDTAMYLCATSFQTSGNTGELFFGEGSRLTVL.

The chain has TRBV7-2 and TRBJ2-1; 8 positions agree with TRBD2. Germline CDR1 reads SGHTA; CDR2 reads FQGNSA. J was trimmed by 2 bases and V by 7 bases; bases with no gene match: 4. The CDR3 consists of 14 residues. The CDR3 nucleotides read TGTGCCAGCACCAGCGGGAGAGCCTACAATGAGCAGTTCTTC. The encoded protein is CASTSGRAYNEQFF.

The rearrangement links TRBV28 to TRBJ2-1; 8 nucleotides line up with TRBD2. Germline V CDR1 and CDR2: MDHEN, SYDVKM. With V trimmed by 0 bases and J by 3 bases, 4 bases remained unmatched. The CDR3 has 16 amino acids. The CDR3 here is CASSLWGSGNYNEQFF. Written as DNA, the CDR3 is TGTGCCAGCAGTTTATGGGGTAGCGGGAACTACAATGAGCAGTTCTTC.

This chain links TRBV6-6 with TRBJ2-1, with 7 bases matching TRBD2. CDR3 length equals 15 residues. The germline V gene has CDR1 MNHNY and CDR2 SVGAGI (reference sequence). Trimming at V came to 6 bases and at J to 4 bases, leaving 9 bases not matched to a gene. CDR3 sequence reads: CASSQSSGLYNEQFF. In DNA form, the CDR3 reads TGTGCCAGCAGCCAATCTAGCGGTTTATACAATGAGCAGTTCTTC.